This TCR beta chain comes out of a study of blood T cell repertoires in COVID-19. Study summary: Researchers got acute and convalescent COVID-19 samples from the United States, Italy and Spain. PBMCs, B-cell-depleted T cells, or T cells provided the cDNA or gDNA that made up the material.

Original methodology: Nucleated cell number was recorded as an estimate derived from reference gene primer amplification. The assay was immunoSEQ multiplex PCR, and TCRdb's table has in-frame clones only and misses some. The D gene and trimming were derived from the DNA, and the V and J assignments and clone size from that table. The table lists tens of thousands of clones, approximately 80% of them singletons. This CDR3 has 16 residues. V gave up 0 bases and J gave up 0 bases, with 11 bases separating them. Germline V gives CDR1 MGHRA, CDR2 YSYEKL. The chain links TRBV4-1 to TRBJ2-5; perhaps TRBD2 as D (6 bases). This clonotype was sampled from a man aged 70 or older with acute or convalescent COVID-19. The sample consisted of peripheral blood. CDR3 residues: CASSQEGGKYQETQYF. CDR3 bases: TGCGCCAGCAGCCAAGAGGGCGGGAAGTACCAAGAGACCCAGTACTTC.